Only one count was recorded for the clone carrying this T cell receptor (beta chain). The antigen is unknown. Amplification used 60 Vbeta primers and 13 Jbeta primers. Only in-frame clones appear in the TCRdb table, and some are missing; sequencing was by immunoSEQ multiplex PCR. The data contain about 77,000 clones, around 78% of them seen just once; the ten biggest clones take up under 4%. This sample stems from a study of cytomegalovirus exposure and HLA in healthy donors. Study-level findings and limits: The study found most TCR sequences rare, yet found some public TCRs in many donors.

V trimming: 4 bases; J trimming: 0 bases; junction bases outside the gene matches: 5. There are 15 residues in the CDR3. Germline lookup yields CDR1 SGHTA and CDR2 FQGNSA. What was sequenced was PBMCs. The source is a man between 40 and 49 years old in good health and CMV-seronegative. The J gene is TRBJ1-1, the V gene TRBV7-2; 7 nucleotides align to TRBD1. The CDR3 region has the DNA TGTGCCAGCAGCTCTCCGGGACAGATGAACACTGAAGCTTTCTTT. Protein: CASSSPGQMNTEAFF.